The 12 T cell receptor beta chains reported below all come from one sample, sequenced in a study of molecular identifiers for immune sequencing clone quantification. One entry per CDR3 protein results from TCRdb running MiXCR on the PCR reads. The data contain 550,000 to 750,000 distinct CDR3 sequences, about 20% of them singletons. Sequences were obtained from naive CD8+ T cells from blood, with Jurkat cell RNA spiked in. Regarding subset: FACS-sorted CD8+CD4-CCR7+CD45RA+ naive T cells. The receptors originated from a human donor in good health. Some libraries in this study had Jurkat cell RNA spiked in.

A word on this clonotype: Mismatch with germline at one junction end may stem from a read error. V gene TRBV30 combines with J gene TRBJ1-1; perhaps TRBD1 as D (5 bases). Germline V lookup: CDR1 GTSNPN, CDR2 SVGIG (reference sequence). There are 10 residues in the CDR3. The CDR3 loop is CASPDTEALF. CDR3 sequence (DNA): TGTGCTTCGCCGGACACTGAAGCTCTCTTT. Filled out from reference TRBV30 and TRBJ1-1, the complete variable domain reads SQTIHQWPATLVQPVGSPLSLECTVEGTSNPNLYWYRQAAGRGLQLLFYSVGIGQISSEVPQNLSASRPQDRQFILSSKKLLLSDSGFYLCASPDTEALFGQGTRLTVV.

Of note for this clonotype: A much larger clone sits a single nucleotide away, making a read error possible. V is TRBV7-9 and J is TRBJ2-5, with TRBD2 as a possible D gene (5 bases). V lost 4 bases and J 4 bases, leaving 10 bases between the germline ends. CDR1 is SEHNR, CDR2 FQNEAQ, per germline (reference sequence). This CDR3 spans 13 amino acids. The CDR3 loop is CASSSGIGETQYF. CDR3 nucleotide sequence: TGTGCCAGCAGCTCGGGGATCGGAGAGACCCAGTACTTC. The full variable domain, rest sourced from reference TRBV7-9 and TRBJ2-5, is DTGVSQNPRHKITKRGQNVTFRCDPISEHNRLYWYRQTLGQGPEFLTYFQNEAQLEKSRLLSDRFSAERPKGSFSTLEIQRTEQGDSAMYLCASSSGIGETQYFGPGTRLLVL.

Worth noting for this clonotype: A read error may be the cause here, since a much bigger clone is one base away. The chain combines TRBV6-2 or TRBV6-3 with TRBJ1-5, with D possibly being TRBD1 (5 bases). With 5 bases removed from V and 8 bases from J, the gap between germline ends came to 13 bases. The CDR3 is 13 residues long. The V gene's germline CDR1 is MNHEY and CDR2 SVGEGT. The CDR3: CASSRWGGEPQHF. DNA of the CDR3: TGTGCCAGCAGTCGATGGGGGGGGGAGCCCCAGCATTTT.

This clonotype was seen ten or more times. The V gene is TRBV27, the J gene TRBJ2-4, with D perhaps matching TRBD2 (5 bases). The germline V and J ends were trimmed by 9 bases and 8 bases, with 17 bases remaining between them. This CDR3 has 13 residues. Germline V CDR1 and CDR2: MNHEY, SMNVEV (reference sequence). CDR3 in amino acids: CASKDGVGDIQYF. The CDR3 nucleotides read TGTGCCAGTAAGGACGGGGTTGGCGACATTCAGTACTTC.

This clonotype was observed at least ten times. The chain couples TRBV2 to TRBJ2-7; 10 positions agree with TRBD1. The germline CDR1 and CDR2 sequences are SNHLY and FYNNEI. This CDR3 region has 13 residues. The V gene end was trimmed by 10 bases and the J gene end by 3 bases; junction bases not matched to a gene: 6. Here the CDR3 reads CATIRDRGYEQYF. DNA for the CDR3: TGTGCCACCATCCGGGACAGGGGCTACGAGCAGTACTTC.

A note on this clonotype: Being one base from a much bigger clone, this may be a read error. J is TRBJ1-2 and V is TRBV6-6, with D tentatively TRBD1 (5 bases). The V gene lost 8 bases and the J gene lost 1 base, with 23 bases spanning the gap. The CDR3 extends over 17 amino acids. Per germline, CDR1 MNHNY and CDR2 SVGAGI (reference sequence). For the CDR3, the DNA is TGTGCCAGCGGTCCCCCGGATGCGGGGCTGGTTAACTATGGCTACACCTTC. Its protein is CASGPPDAGLVNYGYTF.

This clonotype came up many times. The chain carries TRBV6-6 and TRBJ1-1; the match to TRBD1 covers 11 bases. Germline V gene data show CDR1 as MNHNY and CDR2 as SVGAGI (reference sequence). The J segment lost 7 bases and the V segment lost 3 bases, leaving 7 bases of the junction unmatched. This CDR3 contains 15 residues. The CDR3 here is CASSYTGQGAVEAFF. CDR3 bases: TGTGCCAGCAGTTATACCGGACAGGGGGCGGTTGAAGCTTTCTTT.

This clonotype was detected many times. This chain uses TRBV9 with TRBJ2-3; 7 nucleotides match TRBD2. The CDR3 runs to 16 residues. Per the germline V gene, CDR1 is SGDLS and CDR2 is YYNGEE. The V gene end was trimmed by 4 bases and the J gene end by 3 bases; junction bases not matched to a gene: 11. As DNA, the CDR3 is TGTGCCAGCAGCTTCCCTGGCGGGAGTGGTACAGATACGCAGTATTTT. Translating it yields CASSFPGGSGTDTQYF.

This clonotype was found many times. The rearrangement joins TRBV27 to TRBJ2-1; TRBD2 matches 14 bases. This CDR3 has 15 residues. The germline gives CDR1 MNHEY, CDR2 SMNVEV (reference sequence). V was pared by 5 bases and J by 8 bases, with 5 bases of the junction left unmatched. The DNA for the CDR3 is TGTGCCAGCAGTGTAGGACTAGCGGGAGGCGATGAGCAGTTCTTC. It codes for CASSVGLAGGDEQFF.

A word on this clonotype: A much larger clone differs by one base, so this may be a read error. The chain uses TRBV10-2 and TRBJ1-1; D ambiguous. Germline CDR1 reads WSHSY; CDR2 reads SAAADI. The CDR3 spans 14 residues. Trimming cost V 2 bases and J 5 bases, with 12 bases left between them. CDR3 residues: CASSEVGASTEAFF. As DNA, the CDR3 is TGCGCCAGCAGTGAGGTGGGCGCCTCGACTGAAGCTTTCTTT.

This clonotype was counted many times. The chain couples TRBV12-3 or TRBV12-4 to TRBJ2-5; D is uncertain. The CDR3 is made up of 10 amino acids. Trimming pared 8 bases from V and 9 bases from J, leaving 10 bases between. For the CDR3, the DNA is TGTGCCAGCGGGGATTTGGCCCAGTACTTC. Its translation: CASGDLAQYF.

This clonotype was recorded at least ten times. The CDR3 is CASSEEILSTDTQYF. The CDR3 DNA reads as TGTGCCAGCAGTGAGGAGATACTGAGCACAGATACGCAGTATTTT. The chain is built from TRBV2 and TRBJ2-3; D ambiguous. V shed 3 bases and J shed 0 bases, with 10 bases lying between them. Germline CDR1 and CDR2: SNHLY and FYNNEI. The CDR3 has 15 residues.